A selection of T cell receptor beta chains follows, all from one sample in a study of cytomegalovirus exposure and HLA in healthy donors. Sequencing was performed with immunoSEQ multiplex PCR; in TCRdb, only in-frame clones are kept and a portion is missing. This sample contains 120,000 to 150,000 clones. Sequencing was carried out using PBMCs. These receptors all come from a woman aged 18-30 years in good health and CMV-seronegative. Each CDR3 is given with its conserved first and last residue. The D gene is left open where the match is weak.

V	length	D	J	DNA	CDR3
TRBV10-3	18	TRBD2	TRBJ2-3	TGTGCCATCAGTGAGTCGAACCAGCGGGAGGGTAGCACAGATACGCAGTATTTT	CAISESNQREGSTDTQYF
TRBV7-8	14	TRBD1	TRBJ1-2	TGTGCCAGCAGCTTTTCAGGGGGCGCTCATGGCTACACCTTC	CASSFSGGAHGYTF
TRBV15	12	.	TRBJ1-5	TGTGCCACCAGCAGAGTGCGAGAGCCCCAGCATTTT	CATSRVREPQHF
TRBV5-6	15	.	TRBJ1-2	TGTGCCAGCAGCCTAAACAGGGAACTTGGCTATGGCTACACCTTC	CASSLNRELGYGYTF
TRBV18	16	TRBD1	TRBJ1-1	TGTGCCAGCTCACTGTCAGGGGGCGCCGGGGTCCCTGAAGCTTTCTTT	CASSLSGGAGVPEAFF
TRBV29-1	13	.	TRBJ1-2	TGCAGCGTTGAAGTATACAGGGACTATGGCTACACCTTC	CSVEVYRDYGYTF
TRBV7-8	14	.	TRBJ2-7	TGTGCCAGCAGGAGTGGCGGGACCTCCTACGAGCAGTACTTC	CASRSGGTSYEQYF
TRBV7-8	12	TRBD2	TRBJ2-3	TGTGCCAGCAGTTGCCAACTAGCGACGCAGTATTTT	CASSCQLATQYF
TRBV7-6	15	TRBD1	TRBJ1-3	TGTGCCAGCAGCCCGGGACAGAGCTCTGGAAACACCATATATTTT	CASSPGQSSGNTIYF
TRBV29-1	19	TRBD2	TRBJ2-1	TGCAGCGTTGAATGGGTTTCTGTACCTAGCGGGAGCTCCTACAATGAGCAGTTCTTC	CSVEWVSVPSGSSYNEQFF
TRBV28	15	.	TRBJ2-4	TGTGCCAGCAGTCCCCCAGGGGCGGCCAAAAACATTCAGTACTTC	CASSPPGAAKNIQYF
TRBV9	14	.	TRBJ1-6	TGTGCCAGCAGCGCCCTAGACAGTAATTCACCCCTCCACTTT	CASSALDSNSPLHF
TRBV2	16	TRBD1	TRBJ1-1	TGTGCCAGCAGTGAACCCTTCAGGGGGCCGAACACTGAAGCTTTCTTT	CASSEPFRGPNTEAFF
TRBV29-1	11	.	TRBJ2-5	TGCAGCGTTTGGGCACAAGAGACCCAGTACTTC	CSVWAQETQYF
TRBV5-1	14	.	TRBJ2-7	TGCGCCAGTACCCCTCAGACAAGCTCCTACGAGCAGTACTTC	CASTPQTSSYEQYF
TRBV19	12	.	TRBJ1-1	TGTGCCAGCCTAGAGTCGAACACTGAAGCTTTCTTT	CASLESNTEAFF
TRBV2	14	.	TRBJ2-2	TGTGCCAGCAGGGGCCTAACGAACACCGGGGAGCTGTTTTTT	CASRGLTNTGELFF
TRBV12-5	12	.	TRBJ2-7	TGTGCTAGTGGTCTAGAATACTACGAGCAGTACTTC	CASGLEYYEQYF
TRBV18	14	.	TRBJ1-2	TGTGCCAGCTCACCCAACGCAGTTAACTATGGCTACACCTTC	CASSPNAVNYGYTF
TRBV9	15	.	TRBJ1-1	TGTGCCAGCAGCGTGATGACAGGCTTGAACACTGAAGCTTTCTTT	CASSVMTGLNTEAFF
TRBV19	13	TRBD2	TRBJ2-3	TGTGCCAGTAGTATCACCTTCGCGGGAGACCAGTATTTT	CASSITFAGDQYF
TRBV19	21	.	TRBJ2-4	TGTGCCAGTACCCGACACCTAGACAGGCACCGTACCCTTTTAACCAAAAACATTCAGTACTTC	CASTRHLDRHRTLLTKNIQYF
TRBV27	17	.	TRBJ1-2	TGTGCCAGCAGCACCCACCACAATTCAGGTTCTAACTATGGCTACACCTTC	CASSTHHNSGSNYGYTF
TRBV6-1	15	.	TRBJ1-5	TGTGCCAGCAGTGCAGGCCCCAATAGCAATCAGCCCCAGCATTTT	CASSAGPNSNQPQHF
TRBV7-6	13	.	TRBJ2-6	TGTGCCAGCAGCTTACAGGGGGCCAACGTCCTGACTTTC	CASSLQGANVLTF
TRBV6-6	13	TRBD1	TRBJ1-5	TGTGCCAGCAGCTCACAGGGGGATCAGCCCCAGCATTTT	CASSSQGDQPQHF
TRBV7-2	15	.	TRBJ1-2	TGTGCCAGCAGCTTAGTGGCGGGATCTAACTATGGCTACACCTTC	CASSLVAGSNYGYTF
TRBV5-5	14	.	TRBJ1-2	TGTGCCAGCAGCTCCGACACCTCTAACTATGGCTACACCTTC	CASSSDTSNYGYTF
TRBV18	16	TRBD1	TRBJ1-3	TGTGCCAGCTCACCCGTGGGACAGGGATCTGGAAACACCATATATTTT	CASSPVGQGSGNTIYF
TRBV29-1	12	.	TRBJ1-2	TGCAGCGTTGACCAACAGGGAGTTGGCTACACCTTC	CSVDQQGVGYTF
TRBV7-2	17	.	TRBJ1-2	TGTGCCAGCAGCTTAGGAAGTGCCCGGGTTTCAGTTCATGGCTACACCTTC	CASSLGSARVSVHGYTF
TRBV11-3	13	.	TRBJ2-3	TGTGCCAGCAGCCCTAGCGGCACAGATACGCAGTATTTT	CASSPSGTDTQYF
TRBV4-2	15	TRBD2	TRBJ2-7	TGTGCCAGCAGCCCAACTAGCGGGAGTAGGTACGAGCAGTACTTC	CASSPTSGSRYEQYF
TRBV9	15	.	TRBJ2-1	TGTGCCAGCAGCGACCACTCCAATCTACGGAATGAGCAGTTCTTC	CASSDHSNLRNEQFF
TRBV7-3	15	TRBD2	TRBJ2-1	TGTGCCAGCAGCTTAACTAGCGGGGGGATCAATGAGCAGTTCTTC	CASSLTSGGINEQFF
TRBV5-5	15	TRBD1	TRBJ1-4	TGTGCCAGCAGCTTATACAGGGGCTTTAATGAAAAACTGTTTTTT	CASSLYRGFNEKLFF
TRBV10-3	17	TRBD2	TRBJ2-3	TGTGCCATCGGGGCTAGCGGGCAGACAATTAGCACAGATACGCAGTATTTT	CAIGASGQTISTDTQYF
TRBV25-1	15	.	TRBJ1-1	TGTGCCAGCAGTGAAAGGGCAGGGTCGGCCACTGAAGCTTTCTTT	CASSERAGSATEAFF
TRBV4-1	18	.	TRBJ2-5	TGCGCCAGCAGCCAAGATCGAGTGTCTGGGCAGGTACAAGAGACCCAGTACTTC	CASSQDRVSGQVQETQYF
TRBV29-1	12	.	TRBJ2-5	TGCAGCGTTGTCCCACAGGGCGAGACCCAGTACTTC	CSVVPQGETQYF
TRBV9	16	TRBD2	TRBJ2-1	TGTGCCAGCAGCGTAGGTACTAGCGCTACCTACAATGAGCAGTTCTTC	CASSVGTSATYNEQFF
TRBV11-3	14	.	TRBJ2-7	TGTGCCAGCAGCTTATCCGCGAACTCCTACGAGCAGTACTTC	CASSLSANSYEQYF
TRBV27	16	TRBD1	TRBJ1-1	TGTGCCAGCAGAGAGACAGGGGCCCCGTTGAACACTGAAGCTTTCTTT	CASRETGAPLNTEAFF
TRBV7-9	12	.	TRBJ1-1	TGTGCCAGCAGCTATGGAGGGACTGAAGCTTTCTTT	CASSYGGTEAFF
TRBV4-3	17	TRBD2	TRBJ2-1	TGCGCCAGCAGCCAAAAAAAGGGACTAGCGGGACAAAATGAGCAGTTCTTC	CASSQKKGLAGQNEQFF
TRBV5-4	15	TRBD1	TRBJ1-2	TGTGCCAGCAGCTTGGCATACAGGGGTAACTATGGCTACACCTTC	CASSLAYRGNYGYTF
TRBV30	15	TRBD1	TRBJ1-5	TGTGCCTGGAGCCTGGGACAGGGGTCCGGATCACCCCAGCATTTT	CAWSLGQGSGSPQHF
TRBV7-7	15	TRBD1	TRBJ2-3	TGCGCCAGCAGCGCCGGGACAGGGGTAACTGATACGCAGTATTTT	CASSAGTGVTDTQYF
TRBV19	16	TRBD1	TRBJ1-5	TGTGCCAGTAGCCGAACTGGGACAGGGGGTAATCAGCCCCAGCATTTT	CASSRTGTGGNQPQHF
TRBV28	13	TRBD2	TRBJ2-1	TGTGCCAGCAGTGGGACTATCCCAAATGAGCAGTTCTTC	CASSGTIPNEQFF
TRBV7-2	16	TRBD2	TRBJ2-1	TGTGCCAGCAGCTACATGACTAGCGGGGCGGGGGTAGGGCAGTTCTTC	CASSYMTSGAGVGQFF
TRBV7-9	15	TRBD2	TRBJ2-3	TGTGCCAGCACCTCACTAGCGGGAGGCACAGATACGCAGTATTTT	CASTSLAGGTDTQYF
TRBV25-1	15	.	TRBJ1-3	TGTGCCAGCAGTGAGAGTTTCGGCTCTGGAAACACCATATATTTT	CASSESFGSGNTIYF
TRBV6-5	16	.	TRBJ2-1	TGTGCCAGCAGTTACTCCGGGAGAGGACCTTACAATGAGCAGTTCTTC	CASSYSGRGPYNEQFF
TRBV7-2	16	TRBD2	TRBJ2-1	TGTGCCAGCAGCCGAGGGACTAGCTGGTCCTACAATGAGCAGTTCTTC	CASSRGTSWSYNEQFF
TRBV11-1	14	TRBD2	TRBJ2-1	TGTGCCAGCAGCTTACTAGCGGGAGGCTATGAGCAGTTCTTC	CASSLLAGGYEQFF
TRBV19	13	.	TRBJ2-1	TGTGCCAGTAGTGGACAGCCGTACAATGAGCAGTTCTTC	CASSGQPYNEQFF
TRBV28	13	.	TRBJ2-7	TGTGCCAGCAGCGCAGGTGACTCCTACGAGCAGTACTTC	CASSAGDSYEQYF
TRBV19	14	.	TRBJ1-4	TGTGCCAGTAGTTCGCAGGGCTGGAATGAAAAACTGTTTTTT	CASSSQGWNEKLFF
TRBV19	15	TRBD1	TRBJ2-2	TGTGCCAGTAGTACCGGACAGGGGTCCACCGGGGAGCTGTTTTTT	CASSTGQGSTGELFF